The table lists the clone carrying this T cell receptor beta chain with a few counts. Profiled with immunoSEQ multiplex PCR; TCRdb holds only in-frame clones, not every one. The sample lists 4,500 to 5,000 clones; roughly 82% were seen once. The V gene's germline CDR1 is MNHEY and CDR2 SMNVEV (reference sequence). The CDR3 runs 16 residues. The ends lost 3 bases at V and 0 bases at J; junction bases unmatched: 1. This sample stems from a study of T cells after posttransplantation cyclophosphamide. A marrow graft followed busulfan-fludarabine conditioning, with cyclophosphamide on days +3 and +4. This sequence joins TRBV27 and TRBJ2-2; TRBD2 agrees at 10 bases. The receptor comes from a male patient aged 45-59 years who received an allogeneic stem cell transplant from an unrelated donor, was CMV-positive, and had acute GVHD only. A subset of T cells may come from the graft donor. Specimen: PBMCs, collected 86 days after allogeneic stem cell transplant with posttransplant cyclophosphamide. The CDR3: CASSFLAGANTGELFF. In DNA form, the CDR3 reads TGTGCCAGCAGTTTTCTAGCGGGAGCGAACACCGGGGAGCTGTTTTTT.